These 24 T cell receptor beta chains were all obtained from the same sample, sequenced in a study of T cells in Graves' hyperthyroidism and ophthalmopathy. The investigators amplified TCR beta CDR3 regions from RNA transcripts. HTBI primers drove first-round RT-PCR of the TCR CDR3. TCRdb recomputed calls from the multiplex PCR reads with MiXCR, one row per CDR3 protein. The repertoire holds hundreds of thousands of distinct CDR3 sequences, with around 16% as singletons. Input material: blood. The receptors stem from a woman in her late teens or twenties with Graves' hyperthyroidism.

This clonotype was seen only a few times. The rearrangement joins TRBV6-1 to TRBJ2-5; D assignment may be TRBD1 or TRBD2 (5 bases each). CDR1 and CDR2 from the germline V gene are MNHNS and SASEGT. The CDR3 runs to 14 residues. V dropped 4 bases and J dropped 1 base, with 10 bases sitting between them. The CDR3 DNA reads TGTGCCAGCAGTGGCCAGGGAGCCCAAGAGACCCAGTACTTC. This codes for CASSGQGAQETQYF.

This clonotype was recorded at least ten times. This rearrangement joins TRBV3-1 to TRBJ2-1; unclear D gene. V shed 1 base and J shed 3 bases, with 10 bases lying between them. CDR3 length equals 15 residues. The germline CDR1 and CDR2 sequences are LGHDT and YNNKEL (reference sequence). In DNA, the CDR3 is TGTGCCAGCAGCCAAGGATCGGATTTCTACAATGAGCAGTTCTTC. Encoded protein: CASSQGSDFYNEQFF.

As regards this clonotype: Just one base apart from a much larger clone, this may be a read error. The chain uses TRBV11-3 and TRBJ2-1, with D perhaps TRBD1 or TRBD2 (5 bases each). V lost 1 base to trimming and J lost 0 bases, with 22 bases between them. CDR1 is SGHNT, CDR2 YENEEA, per germline. CDR3 length: 20 amino acids. As DNA, the CDR3 is TGTGCCAGCAGCTTAGTGGGGACGGGCAGGCGACAAAGCTCCTACAATGAGCAGTTCTTC. It translates to CASSLVGTGRRQSSYNEQFF. The full variable domain, in which reference TRBV11-3 and TRBJ2-1 provide the parts outside the CDR3, is EAGVVQSPRYKIIEKKQPVAFWCNPISGHNTLYWYLQNLGQGPELLIRYENEEAVDDSQLPKDRFSAERLKGVDSTLKIQPAELGDSAVYLCASSLVGTGRRQSSYNEQFFGPGTRLTVL.

In its sample, this clonotype was seen many times. This chain uses TRBV18 with TRBJ2-5, with a possible D match to TRBD1 (5 bases). Trimming took 5 bases from V and 0 from J, leaving 7 bases between them. CDR3 length: 13 amino acids. Germline lookup yields CDR1 KGHSH and CDR2 LQKENI. CDR3 region: CASSGAYQETQYF. CDR3 nucleotides: TGTGCCAGCTCAGGGGCCTACCAAGAGACCCAGTACTTC.

This clonotype came up many times. V gene TRBV2 combines with J gene TRBJ1-2, with D uncertain. The CDR3 contains 20 residues. The V gene lost 1 base and the J gene lost 2 bases, with 26 bases spanning the gap. Germline V lookup: CDR1 SNHLY, CDR2 FYNNEI. CDR3 coding DNA: TGTGCCAGCAGTGAAGTGAGACGGGTTTCATTAGCGACACGGAACTATGGCTACACCTTC. This translates into CASSEVRRVSLATRNYGYTF. The complete variable domain, with remaining parts taken from reference TRBV2 and TRBJ1-2, reads EPEVTQTPSHQVTQMGQEVILRCVPISNHLYFYWYRQILGQKVEFLVSFYNNEISEKSEIFDDQFSVERPDGSNFTLKIRSTKLEDSAMYFCASSEVRRVSLATRNYGYTFGSGTRLTVV.

Many counts were recorded for this clonotype. The genes are TRBV19 and TRBJ1-5; perhaps TRBD1 as D (5 bases). Trimming removed 0 bases at V and 0 bases at J, with 12 bases between. This CDR3 comprises 17 residues. CDR1 LNHDA and CDR2 SQIVND come from the germline V gene (reference sequence). The CDR3 reads CASSIDSWGDSNQPQHF. CDR3 coding DNA: TGTGCCAGTAGTATAGATTCATGGGGGGATAGCAATCAGCCCCAGCATTTT.

This clonotype was detected ten times or more. The chain joins TRBV6-2 or TRBV6-3 to TRBJ1-2, with D perhaps TRBD1 (6 bases). This CDR3 contains 14 residues. V was cut by 4 bases and J by 4 bases, with 13 bases left in between. Germline V CDR1 and CDR2: MNHEY, SVGEGT. CDR3 amino acids: CASSFTTGSYGYTF. The DNA for the CDR3 is TGTGCCAGCAGTTTTACGACAGGCTCCTATGGCTACACCTTC.

This clonotype was found a few times. At one end the junction does not follow the germline gene, possibly because of a read error. The rearrangement links TRBV7-7 to TRBJ2-2; possible D gene TRBD1, 6 bases. Germline assignment: CDR1 SSHAT and CDR2 FNYEAQ (reference sequence). The CDR3 contains 16 residues. The CDR3 DNA sequence: TGTGCTAGCAGCTTTGGCTCAGGGGCCTACACCGGGGAGCTGTTTTTT. Translated: CASSFGSGAYTGELFF.

This clonotype was detected ten times or more. The chain couples TRBV7-2 to TRBJ2-1; D gene uncertain. The CDR3 loop spans 14 amino acids. Germline-derived CDR1 and CDR2 are SGHTA and FQGNSA. V lost 5 bases and J 4 bases, leaving 12 bases between the germline ends. The CDR3, as DNA: TGTGCCAGCAGCCCAGCCGGCGTTTACAATGAGCAGTTCTTC. It codes for CASSPAGVYNEQFF.

This clonotype was counted between two and nine times. The chain couples TRBV18 to TRBJ1-5, with D uncertain. Trimming removed 2 bases at V and 9 bases at J, with 14 bases between. There are 14 residues in the CDR3. CDR1 and CDR2 (germline): KGHSH, LQKENI. The CDR3 sequence is CASSPTVGFGPQHF. The CDR3 nucleotides are TGTGCCAGCTCACCAACGGTGGGCTTTGGGCCCCAGCATTTT.

This clonotype was observed a few times. This may come from a read error, since a much larger clone is one base off. V gene TRBV11-2 combines with J gene TRBJ2-2; the D gene could be TRBD1 or TRBD2 (6 bases each). The CDR3 runs 16 residues. Trimming took 3 bases from V and 6 from J, leaving 17 bases between them. The V gene's germline CDR1 is SGHAT and CDR2 FQNNGV. The CDR3 region has the DNA TGTGCCAGCAGCTTGTGGACAGCTAGCGAAGCCGGGGAGCTGTTTTTT. It codes for CASSLWTASEAGELFF. Variable domain in full (rest from reference TRBV11-2 and TRBJ2-2): EAGVAQSPRYKIIEKRQSVAFWCNPISGHATLYWYQQILGQGPKLLIQFQNNGVVDDSQLPKDRFSAERLKGVDSTLKIQPAKLEDSAVYLCASSLWTASEAGELFFGEGSRLTVL.

This clonotype turned up a few times. J is TRBJ2-7 and V is TRBV7-2; the match to TRBD1 covers 8 bases. This CDR3 has 15 amino acids. The ends lost 6 bases at V and 3 bases at J; junction bases unmatched: 10. CDR1 and CDR2 from the germline V gene are SGHTA and FQGNSA. CDR3 region: CASSPLAGGYYEQYF. As DNA, the CDR3 is TGTGCCAGCAGTCCCCTTGCAGGGGGCTACTACGAGCAGTACTTC.

This clonotype was recorded at least ten times. V usage is TRBV11-1 and J usage is TRBJ2-1; 13 bases line up with TRBD2. V gave up 5 bases and J gave up 9 bases; unmatched junction bases: 7. From germline, CDR1 is SGHAT and CDR2 FQDESV (reference sequence). This CDR3 spans 15 amino acids. CDR3 nucleotides: TGTGCCAGCAGCGAGGGACTAGCGGGGAGGGGTGAGCAGTTCTTC. Amino acid sequence: CASSEGLAGRGEQFF.

This clonotype appeared a few times. The chain carries TRBV5-1 and TRBJ2-3; no clear D. Trimming cost V 3 bases and J 2 bases, with 13 bases left between them. CDR3 length equals 15 residues. Germline V gene lookup returns CDR1 SGHRS and CDR2 YFSETQ. This CDR3 reads CASSSALVHTDTQYF. CDR3 DNA: TGCGCCAGCAGCTCGGCCTTGGTACACACAGATACGCAGTATTTT.

This clonotype occurred many times. The chain carries TRBV2 and TRBJ1-2; 7 bases align to TRBD1. Germline loops: CDR1 SNHLY, CDR2 FYNNEI. CDR3 length: 14 amino acids. V was pared by 4 bases and J by 0 bases, with 2 bases of the junction left unmatched. CDR3 DNA sequence: TGTGCCAGCAGTGTAGGGACAGCTAACTATGGCTACACCTTC. Its protein is CASSVGTANYGYTF.

This clonotype came up many times. The chain carries TRBV30 and TRBJ2-3; 10 bases map to TRBD2. Trimming cost V 5 bases and J 4 bases; bases outside gene matches: 15. CDR3 length equals 17 residues. Looked up from germline, CDR1 is GTSNPN and CDR2 is SVGIG (reference sequence). CDR3 in DNA: TGTGCCTGGCAATTACCACCGGGACTAGCGCAAGCAGATACGCAGTATTTT. Protein: CAWQLPPGLAQADTQYF.

This clonotype was found a few times. Just one base apart from a much larger clone, this may be a read error. This rearrangement joins TRBV12-3 or TRBV12-4 to TRBJ1-5; the D is unclear. This CDR3 region has 14 residues. CDR3 region: CASSFGRINQLQHF. The CDR3 bases are TGTGCCAGCAGTTTCGGACGGATCAATCAGCTCCAGCATTTT.

The chain carries TRBV19 and TRBJ1-2; 10 bases line up with TRBD1. Germline CDR1 LNHDA, CDR2 SQIVND (reference sequence). The junction had 3 bases not matched to a gene; V was cut back by 0 bases and J by 8 bases. CDR3 length equals 14 residues. The chain's CDR3 is CASSIDGTGEGYTF. The CDR3 region has the DNA TGTGCCAGTAGTATAGACGGGACAGGGGAGGGCTACACCTTC. Full variable domain (remainder filled in from reference TRBV19 and TRBJ1-2): DGGITQSPKYLFRKEGQNVTLSCEQNLNHDAMYWYRQDPGQGLRLIYYSQIVNDFQKGDIAEGYSVSREKKESFPLTVTSAQKNPTAFYLCASSIDGTGEGYTFGSGTRLTVV.

CDR3 sequence reads: CASSHNTGSPLHF. The CDR3 DNA is TGTGCCAGCAGCCATAATACCGGCTCACCCCTCCACTTT. The gene calls are TRBV5-8 and TRBJ1-6; no definite D call. V lost 4 bases and J lost 10, with 12 bases in between. The germline V gene encodes CDR1 SGHTS and CDR2 YDEGEE. The CDR3 totals 13 residues.

This clonotype was found once. The V call is TRBV7-2, the J call TRBJ1-5; 11 bases agree with TRBD1. V lost 5 bases and J lost 7; bases outside the gene matches: 7. The V gene's germline CDR1 is SGHTA and CDR2 FQGNSA. The CDR3 loop spans 15 amino acids. Written as DNA, the CDR3 is TGTGCCAGCAGCCCCTCGGACAGGGGGCGGCAGCCCCAGCATTTT. Its translation is CASSPSDRGRQPQHF. Full variable domain (missing parts from reference TRBV7-2 and TRBJ1-5): GAGVSQSPSNKVTEKGKDVELRCDPISGHTALYWYRQSLGQGLEFLIYFQGNSAPDKSGLPSDRFSAERTGGSVSTLTIQRTQQEDSAVYLCASSPSDRGRQPQHFGDGTRLSIL.

In its sample, this clonotype was seen many times. The chain couples TRBV6-1 to TRBJ1-2; 7 bases match TRBD1. The CDR3 has 15 residues. The germline V gene has CDR1 MNHNS and CDR2 SASEGT. The V gene end was trimmed by 9 bases and the J gene end by 2 bases; junction bases not matched to a gene: 12. The chain's CDR3 is CASFVLKQGNYGYTF. CDR3 in DNA: TGTGCCAGTTTCGTACTTAAACAGGGGAACTATGGCTACACCTTC.

This clonotype has ten or more counts. The genes are TRBV12-3 or TRBV12-4 and TRBJ1-4; TRBD1 aligns across 7 bases. CDR3 size: 13 residues. Trimming removed 7 bases from V and 10 bases from J; junction bases left unmatched: 9. The CDR3 reads CASTGGRQGKLFF. CDR3 nucleotide sequence: TGTGCCAGCACGGGGGGGAGACAGGGAAAACTGTTTTTT.

This clonotype has just a few counts. The gene calls are TRBV18 and TRBJ2-2, with a possible D match to TRBD1 (5 bases). V shed 4 bases and J shed 3 bases, with 12 bases lying between them. Germline values: CDR1 KGHSH, CDR2 LQKENI. The CDR3 runs 15 residues. CDR3 DNA sequence: TGTGCCAGCTCACAAAGTGGGGCCGACACCGGGGAGCTGTTTTTT. It is translated as CASSQSGADTGELFF.

The DNA of the CDR3 is TGTGCCATCAGTATAGGACAGGGGACGGCTGGAAACACCATATATTTT. Translating it yields CAISIGQGTAGNTIYF. The J gene is TRBJ1-3, the V gene TRBV10-3; 9 bases are a match to TRBD1. Germline V lookup: CDR1 ENHRY, CDR2 SYGVKD. After removal of 5 bases from V and 2 bases from J, the junction contained 7 bases not matched to a gene. The CDR3 is made up of 16 amino acids.